This TCR beta chain derives from a study of T cells after yellow fever vaccination (dated 2019 in TCRdb). Looking at the study overall: Libraries from fractions with low cell numbers were prepared with the SMART-Seq v4 Ultra Low Input RNA kit. To track T-cell clones before and after primary and booster YFV17D yellow fever vaccination, bulk TCR alpha and beta repertoires were sequenced longitudinally. Two healthy male donors, one aged 18 to 30 and one aged 30 to 40 years, made up the cohort. Blood was collected at multiple timepoints before and after primary and secondary immunization, and bulk PBMC replicates and cell subsets were isolated.

In light of the paper, this sample's treatment or condition label describes: live attenuated yellow fever vaccine strain. A standard Ficoll-Paque protocol was used to isolate PBMCs from peripheral blood. Dynabeads CD4 and CD8 positive selection kits were used to isolate the CD4 and CD8 T-cell fractions. TriZol was used to extract RNA from bulk PBMCs, from CD4 and CD8 fractions, and from dextramer-positive and dextramer-negative fractions. The CDR3 goes from the cysteine to the phenylalanine over 16 residues. Of all the DNA, just the CDR3 is kept, 48 bases in frame from base 1. From a lookup of the germline V gene, CDR1 and CDR2 are LGHNA and YSLEER. V is pared back by 5 bases and J by 4 bases, with 18 bases lying between the germline termini. Overall study outcomes, separate from this receptor: Because only two donors were included in the study, the extent to which the findings can be generalized is limited. A small share of clonotypes occurred in both CD4 and CD8 compartments, likely arising from convergent recombination. Computational filtering was needed because FACS-sorted repertoires could contain abundant contaminating clonotypes from the bulk population. Compared with the primary T-cell response, the secondary T-cell response was weaker but faster, peaking on day 5 rather than day 15. Most clones expanded after primary vaccination were re-detected after the booster (96% of CD4 and around 86% of CD8), suggesting broad memory maintenance.

TCR cDNA was synthesized by 5'RACE template switching, through which a universal primer site and unique molecular identifiers were introduced. Priming of cDNA synthesis was performed from both the TCR alpha and TCR beta constant segments. Two PCR steps were used to amplify libraries, with sample barcodes and sequencing adapters being added in the second step. Sequencing of the libraries was done on either Illumina HiSeq 2500 (2x100 bp) or NovaSeq (2x150 bp). The published analysis was carried out like this. Demultiplexing of reads and collapsing into UMI consensus sequences were performed with MIGEC, and V(D)J alignment was carried out with MiXCR. Using edgeR on replicate PBMC samples, clonotypes were called vaccine-responding if FDR was below 0.01 and the log2 fold change was above 5 up to day 15. Each bulk clonotype was labeled CD4 or CD8 based on which sequenced repertoire, CD4 or CD8, contained the clonotype at higher abundance. TCRdb ran its own pipeline on the public reads, namely fastp trimming at Q25 and MiXCR clone calling, and kept in-frame beta chains. Rows merge per CDR3 protein into single entries with the most common DNA and genes. The authors' filters were not applied to this entry. The sample data list about 63,000 distinct CDR3 sequences, and roughly 7.4% of these were observed just once. The top ten clones comprise 35% to 45% of the sample.

This clonotype was detected ten times or more. What antigen it recognizes has not been identified. Base qualities are not at hand, and no much larger clone is one base apart. The input for sequencing was CD8+ T cells sorted from PBMCs, taken 15 days after the yellow fever booster vaccination. This TCR derives from a man aged 25 to 45 who received the YFV17D yellow fever vaccine. Here the chain combines TRBV4-3 and TRBJ2-1; confidence is insufficient to name the D gene. This receptor carries the CDR3 CASSNGRTRVYNEQFF. The nucleotides read TGCGCCAGCAGCAACGGACGCACCCGGGTGTACAATGAGCAGTTCTTC.